Below, one TCR beta chain is given with its context. A second PCR of 7 to 11 cycles used a sample-barcoded 5' primer and a J-beta primer mix. TCRdb reprocessed the 5' RACE reads via MiXCR and lists one record per CDR3 protein. The data show 1.5 million to 2 million distinct CDR3 sequences, 28% seen once. The length of the CDR3 is 12 residues. Trimming pared 10 bases from V and 13 bases from J, leaving 19 bases between. Germline-derived CDR1 and CDR2 are KGHDR and SFDVKD. The entry originates in a study of blood T cells in healthy people across ages. The sample was blood. This chain connects TRBV24-1 to TRBJ2-1; TRBD1 might be the D (6 bases). The TCR sequence derives from a woman under 40 in good health. The CDR3 DNA sequence: TGTGCCACTTCGGACAGCCAAGAGACTCAGTTCTTC. This encodes CATSDSQETQFF.